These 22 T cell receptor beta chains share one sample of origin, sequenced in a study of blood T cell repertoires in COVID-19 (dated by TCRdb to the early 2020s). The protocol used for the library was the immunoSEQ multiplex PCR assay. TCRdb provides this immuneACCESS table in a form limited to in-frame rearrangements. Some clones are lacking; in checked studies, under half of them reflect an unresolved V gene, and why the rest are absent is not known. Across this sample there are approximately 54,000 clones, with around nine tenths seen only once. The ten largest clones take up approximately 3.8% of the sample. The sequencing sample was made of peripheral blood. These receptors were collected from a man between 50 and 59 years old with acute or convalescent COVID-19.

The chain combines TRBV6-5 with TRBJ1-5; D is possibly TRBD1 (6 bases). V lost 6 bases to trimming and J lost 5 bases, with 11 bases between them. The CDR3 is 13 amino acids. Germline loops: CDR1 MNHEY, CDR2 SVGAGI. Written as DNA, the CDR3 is TGTGCCAGCAGGATGCAGGGGCATCAGCCCCAGCATTTT. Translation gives CASRMQGHQPQHF.

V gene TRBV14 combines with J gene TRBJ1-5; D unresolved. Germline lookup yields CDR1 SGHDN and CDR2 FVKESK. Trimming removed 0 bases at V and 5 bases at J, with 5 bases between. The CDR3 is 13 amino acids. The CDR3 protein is CASSQDLYQPQHF. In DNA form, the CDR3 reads TGTGCCAGCAGCCAAGATCTTTATCAGCCCCAGCATTTT.

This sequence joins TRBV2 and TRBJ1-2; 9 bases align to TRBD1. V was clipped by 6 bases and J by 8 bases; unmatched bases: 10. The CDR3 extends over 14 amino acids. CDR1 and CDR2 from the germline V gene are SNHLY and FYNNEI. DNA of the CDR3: TGTGCCAGCAGGGGCGGGACAGGGCAAAAAGGCTACACCTTC. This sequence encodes CASRGGTGQKGYTF.

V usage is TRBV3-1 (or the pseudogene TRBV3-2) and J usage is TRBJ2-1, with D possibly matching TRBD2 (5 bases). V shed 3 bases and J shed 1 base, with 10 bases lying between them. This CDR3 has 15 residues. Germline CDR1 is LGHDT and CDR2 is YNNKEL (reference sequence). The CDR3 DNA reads TGTGCCAGCAGCCAGGCTAGCTCATCCTACAATGAGCAGTTCTTC. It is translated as CASSQASSSYNEQFF.

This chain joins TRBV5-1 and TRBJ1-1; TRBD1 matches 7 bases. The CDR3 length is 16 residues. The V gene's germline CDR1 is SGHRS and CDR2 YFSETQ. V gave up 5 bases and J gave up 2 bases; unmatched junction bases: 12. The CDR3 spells CASSKQGNSGNTEAFF. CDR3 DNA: TGCGCCAGCAGTAAACAGGGGAACTCTGGCAACACTGAAGCTTTCTTT.

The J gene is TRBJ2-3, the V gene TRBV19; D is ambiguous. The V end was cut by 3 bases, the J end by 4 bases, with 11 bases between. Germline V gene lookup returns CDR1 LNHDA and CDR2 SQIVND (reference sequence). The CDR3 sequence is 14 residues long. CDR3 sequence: CASSITVFPDTQYF. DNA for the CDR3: TGTGCCAGTAGTATCACTGTATTTCCAGATACGCAGTATTTT.

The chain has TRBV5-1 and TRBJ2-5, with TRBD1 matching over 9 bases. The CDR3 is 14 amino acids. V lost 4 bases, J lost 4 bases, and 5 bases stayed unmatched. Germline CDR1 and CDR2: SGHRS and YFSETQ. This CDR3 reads CASSPGTGRETQYF. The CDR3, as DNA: TGCGCCAGCAGCCCAGGGACAGGGAGAGAGACCCAGTACTTC. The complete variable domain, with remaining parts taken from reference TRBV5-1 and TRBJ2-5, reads KAGVTQTPRYLIKTRGQQVTLSCSPISGHRSVSWYQQTPGQGLQFLFEYFSETQRNKGNFPGRFSGRQFSNSRSEMNVSTLELGDSALYLCASSPGTGRETQYFGPGTRLLVL.

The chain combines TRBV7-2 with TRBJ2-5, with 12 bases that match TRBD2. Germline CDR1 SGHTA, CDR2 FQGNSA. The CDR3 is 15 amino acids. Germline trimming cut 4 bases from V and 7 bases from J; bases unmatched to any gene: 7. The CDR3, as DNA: TGTGCCAGCAGCTCCCGACTAGCGGGAGTAGTGACCCAGTACTTC. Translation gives CASSSRLAGVVTQYF.

CDR3 bases: TGTGCCAGCAGCGCAGGGACAGGGGATAGCAATCAGCCCCAGCATTTT. Translation: CASSAGTGDSNQPQHF. This chain links TRBV9 with TRBJ1-5; 10 bases match TRBD1. Unmatched junction bases numbered 3, after V lost 3 bases and J lost 0 bases. From germline, CDR1 is SGDLS and CDR2 YYNGEE. The CDR3 loop spans 16 amino acids.

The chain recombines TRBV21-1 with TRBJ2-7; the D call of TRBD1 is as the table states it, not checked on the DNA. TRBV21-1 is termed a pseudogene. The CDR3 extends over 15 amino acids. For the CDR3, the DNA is TGTGCCAGCAGCAAAGCCCGGCAGGGCTCCTACGAGCAGTACTTC. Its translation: CASSKARQGSYEQYF.

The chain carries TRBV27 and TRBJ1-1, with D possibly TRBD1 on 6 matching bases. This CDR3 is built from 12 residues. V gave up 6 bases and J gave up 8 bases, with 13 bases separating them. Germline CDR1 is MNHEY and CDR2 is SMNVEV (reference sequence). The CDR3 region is CASRETGTEAFF. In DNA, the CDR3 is TGTGCCAGCAGAGAAACAGGGACCGAAGCTTTCTTT.

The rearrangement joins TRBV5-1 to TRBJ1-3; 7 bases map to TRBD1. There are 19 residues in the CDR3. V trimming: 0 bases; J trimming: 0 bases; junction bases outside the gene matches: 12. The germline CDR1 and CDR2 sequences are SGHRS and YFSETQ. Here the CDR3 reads CASSLGSFVTGISGNTIYF. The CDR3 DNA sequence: TGCGCCAGCAGCTTGGGGTCGTTCGTGACAGGGATCTCTGGAAACACCATATATTTT.

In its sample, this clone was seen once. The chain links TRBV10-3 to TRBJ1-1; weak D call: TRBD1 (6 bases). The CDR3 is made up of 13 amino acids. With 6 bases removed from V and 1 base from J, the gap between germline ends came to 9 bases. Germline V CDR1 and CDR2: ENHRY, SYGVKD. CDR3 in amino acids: CAIRIQGNTEAFF. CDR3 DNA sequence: TGTGCCATCAGAATACAGGGGAACACTGAAGCTTTCTTT.

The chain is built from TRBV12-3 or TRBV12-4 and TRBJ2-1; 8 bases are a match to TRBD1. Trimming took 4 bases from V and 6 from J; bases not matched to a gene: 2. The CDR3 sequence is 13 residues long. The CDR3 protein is CASSSRGLNEQFF. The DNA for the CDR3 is TGTGCCAGCAGTTCCAGGGGGCTCAATGAGCAGTTCTTC.

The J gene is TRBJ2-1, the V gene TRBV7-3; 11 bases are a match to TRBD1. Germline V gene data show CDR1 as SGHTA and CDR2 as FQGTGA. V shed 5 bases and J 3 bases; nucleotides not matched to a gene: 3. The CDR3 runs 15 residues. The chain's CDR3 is CASSRTGGNYNEQFF. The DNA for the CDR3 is TGTGCCAGCAGCCGGACAGGGGGCAACTACAATGAGCAGTTCTTC.

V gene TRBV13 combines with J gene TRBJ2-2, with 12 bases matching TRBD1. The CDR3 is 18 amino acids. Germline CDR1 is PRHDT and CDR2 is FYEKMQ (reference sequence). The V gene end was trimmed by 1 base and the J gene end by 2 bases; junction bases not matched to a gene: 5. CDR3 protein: CASSLAAGTGGNTGELFF. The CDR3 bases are TGTGCCAGCAGCTTAGCCGCCGGGACAGGGGGCAACACCGGGGAGCTGTTTTTT.

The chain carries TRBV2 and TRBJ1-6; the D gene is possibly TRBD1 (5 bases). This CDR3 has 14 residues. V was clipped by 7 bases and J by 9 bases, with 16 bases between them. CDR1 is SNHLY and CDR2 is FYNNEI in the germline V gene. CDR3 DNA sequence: TGTGCCAGCAACACAGGTCGCTTAGGTTCACCCCTCCACTTT. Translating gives CASNTGRLGSPLHF.

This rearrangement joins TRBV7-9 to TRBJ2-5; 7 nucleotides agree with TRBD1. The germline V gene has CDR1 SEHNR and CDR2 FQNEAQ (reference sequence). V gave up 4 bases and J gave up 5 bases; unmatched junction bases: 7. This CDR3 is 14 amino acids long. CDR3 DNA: TGTGCCAGCAGCTCACAGGGGCTACGGGAGACCCAGTACTTC. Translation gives CASSSQGLRETQYF.

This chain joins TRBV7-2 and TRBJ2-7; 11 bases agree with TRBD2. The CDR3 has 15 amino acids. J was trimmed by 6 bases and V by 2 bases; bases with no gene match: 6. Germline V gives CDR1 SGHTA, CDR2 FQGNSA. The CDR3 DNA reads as TGTGCCAGCAGCTTATCTCTAGCGGGAGGACTCGAGCAGTACTTC. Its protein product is CASSLSLAGGLEQYF.

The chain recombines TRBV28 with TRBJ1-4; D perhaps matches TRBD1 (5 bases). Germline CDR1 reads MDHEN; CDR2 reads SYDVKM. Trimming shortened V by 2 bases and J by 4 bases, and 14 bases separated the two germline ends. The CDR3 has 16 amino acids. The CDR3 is CASSLSDGGFNEKLFF. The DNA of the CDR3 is TGTGCCAGCAGTTTAAGCGACGGGGGATTTAATGAAAAACTGTTTTTT.

CDR3 nucleotides: TGTGCCAGCAGCTTTGCTAGTCTAGCGGACCTCGGGTATACGCAGTATTTT. Translated: CASSFASLADLGYTQYF. J is TRBJ2-3 and V is TRBV5-6; 7 nucleotides match TRBD2. V shed 2 bases and J 7 bases; nucleotides not matched to a gene: 16. From germline, CDR1 is SGHDT and CDR2 YYEEEE. This CDR3 is 17 amino acids long.

Written as DNA, the CDR3 is TGTGCCACCCTAGCGGGAGAGTACAATGAGCAGTTCTTC. Amino acids: CATLAGEYNEQFF. The chain uses TRBV10-3 and TRBJ2-1, with 10 nucleotides matching TRBD2. The CDR3 has 13 residues. J gave up 4 bases and V 10 bases, and 4 bases lay outside the gene matches. Germline CDR1 ENHRY, CDR2 SYGVKD.